This TCR beta chain was obtained from a study of T cell repertoires in cytomegalovirus infection. Study overall: An indication of both CMV infection and matching HLA type came from public TCR beta signatures. Overall study findings and caveats: HLA-C-restricted, CMV-specific TCR beta clonotypes were dominant ex vivo.

The V segment lost 6 bases and the J segment 2 bases; nucleotides outside the gene matches: 7. CDR3 length: 16 residues. Germline V gene lookup returns CDR1 KGHSH and CDR2 LQKENI. TCRdb called the reads again in MiXCR, with one record for every CDR3 protein. The sample yields around 310,000 distinct CDR3 sequences, under 20% seen once. With regard to this clonotype: Antigen specificity is unknown.

The sequenced sample was PBMCs. This receptor was identified in a human donor in good health (CMV status not recorded). Some clones in this sample may be carry-over from other donors' samples. This chain joins TRBV18 and TRBJ1-5, with TRBD1 matching 10 bases. CDR3 loop: CASSPGTGEGNQPQHF. The CDR3 coding sequence is TGTGCCAGCTCGCCCGGGACAGGGGAGGGCAATCAGCCCCAGCATTTT.